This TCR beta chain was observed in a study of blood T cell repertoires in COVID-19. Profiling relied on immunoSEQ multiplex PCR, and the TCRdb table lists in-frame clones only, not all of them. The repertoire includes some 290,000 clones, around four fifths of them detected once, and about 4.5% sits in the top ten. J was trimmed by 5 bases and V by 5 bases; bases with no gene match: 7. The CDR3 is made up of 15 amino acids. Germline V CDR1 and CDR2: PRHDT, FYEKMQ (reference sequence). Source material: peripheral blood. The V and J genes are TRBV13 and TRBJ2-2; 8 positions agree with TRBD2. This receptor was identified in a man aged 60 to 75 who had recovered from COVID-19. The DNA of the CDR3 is TGTGCCAGCAGCCCTCTAGCGGGCGAGACCGGGGAGCTGTTTTTT. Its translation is CASSPLAGETGELFF.